This entry is about one T cell receptor beta chain. This clone may be a read error of a much larger clone one base away. Constant-region priming of 500 ng total RNA yielded TCR beta cDNA. Nested multiplex PCR, run for three rounds with slightly modified ARM-PCR, yielded TCR beta libraries. The opening two PCR rounds, around 9 cycles each, paired TRBV1-TRBV30 forward primers with a C-beta reverse primer. Via MiXCR, TCRdb re-called the multiplex PCR reads, giving one row per CDR3 protein. The sample gives 150,000 to 200,000 distinct CDR3 sequences, around 60% of which show up once; approximately 7% is in the top ten. The CDR3 extends over 12 amino acids. Germline values: CDR1 MGHRA, CDR2 YSYEKL. The data derive from a study of tumor-infiltrating lymphocytes in primary liver carcinoma. The overall study: Surgical resection was the treatment these patients received for primary liver carcinoma.

Germline DNA was also extracted, and blood RNA was taken from unsorted whole blood. V gene TRBV4-1 combines with J gene TRBJ1-2, with D perhaps TRBD1 (6 bases). The TCR was taken from a woman aged 55-75 years with primary liver carcinoma and hepatitis B virus infection. Sequenced sample: peripheral blood. The CDR3 DNA is TGCGCCAGCAGACAAGACAGGAGGGGCTACACCTTC. This encodes CASRQDRRGYTF.